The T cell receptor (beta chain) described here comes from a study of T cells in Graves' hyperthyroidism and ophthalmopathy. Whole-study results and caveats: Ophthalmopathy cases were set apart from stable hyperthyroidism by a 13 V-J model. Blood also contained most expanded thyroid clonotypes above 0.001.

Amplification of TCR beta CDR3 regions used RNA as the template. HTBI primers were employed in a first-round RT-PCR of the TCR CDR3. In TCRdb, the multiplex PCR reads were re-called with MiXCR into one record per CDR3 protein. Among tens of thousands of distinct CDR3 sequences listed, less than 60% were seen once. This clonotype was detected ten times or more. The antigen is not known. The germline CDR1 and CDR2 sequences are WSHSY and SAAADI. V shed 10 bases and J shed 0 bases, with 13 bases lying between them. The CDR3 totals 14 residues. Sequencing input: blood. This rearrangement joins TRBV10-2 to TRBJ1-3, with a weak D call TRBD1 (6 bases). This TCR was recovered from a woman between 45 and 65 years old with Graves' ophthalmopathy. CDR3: CATKQGNSGNTIYF. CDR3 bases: TGCGCCACCAAGCAGGGGAACTCTGGAAACACCATATATTTT.